This is a list of T cell receptor beta chains from one sample in a study of T cells after yellow fever vaccination. TCRdb reprocessed the 5' RACE reads via MiXCR and lists one record per CDR3 protein. The table has 500,000 to 650,000 distinct CDR3 sequences, around 12% seen once; the top ten hold around 14%. The material sequenced was PBMCs, taken on the day of the yellow fever booster vaccination. Receptor source: a man between 25 and 39 years old who received the YFV17D yellow fever vaccine. Both conserved end residues are part of each CDR3. The order of the fields is D gene, J gene, clone size, V gene, CDR3 DNA, CDR3 protein. The D gene is left open where the match is weak. A row's size may be missing; if present it is once, few, many or a size class.

D: TRBD2; J: TRBJ2-5; size: few; V: TRBV9; DNA: TGTGCCAGCAGCGTAGCGACTAGCGGGAGAGGTCACCAAGAGACCCAGTACTTC; CDR3: CASSVATSGRGHQETQYF
D: .; J: TRBJ2-3; size: many; V: TRBV5-1; DNA: TGCGCCAGCAGCTTGGACTTTGGGGCAGATACGCAGTATTTT; CDR3: CASSLDFGADTQYF
D: .; J: TRBJ2-5; size: few; V: TRBV7-9; DNA: TGTGCCAGCACCCACGCGGGATCAGAGACCCAGTACTTC; CDR3: CASTHAGSETQYF
D: .; J: TRBJ2-7; size: few; V: TRBV2; DNA: TGTGCCAGCAGGAAGGACTTAGTTATAGAGCAGTACTTC; CDR3: CASRKDLVIEQYF
D: .; J: TRBJ2-6; size: many; V: TRBV29-1; DNA: TGCAGCGCCCAGGGTTCTGGGGCCAACGTCCTGACTTTC; CDR3: CSAQGSGANVLTF
D: .; J: TRBJ2-7; size: few; V: TRBV7-2; DNA: TGTGCCAGCAGCCCGTTCAGGGACTACGAGCAGTACTTC; CDR3: CASSPFRDYEQYF
D: .; J: TRBJ2-3; size: many; V: TRBV7-9; DNA: TGTGCCAGCAGCTTCAGGGTAGATACGCAGTATTTT; CDR3: CASSFRVDTQYF
D: TRBD2; J: TRBJ2-3; size: few; V: TRBV28; DNA: TGTGCCACCGACGAGGCGGGCGGCGGGGGTGGAGATACGCAGTATTTT; CDR3: CATDEAGGGGGDTQYF
D: .; J: TRBJ1-6; size: few; V: TRBV28; DNA: TGTGCCATCAGGGCGGTGACAATCCACCTTGAAGGTTCACCCCTCCACTTT; CDR3: CAIRAVTIHLEGSPLHF
D: .; J: TRBJ1-4; size: .; V: TRBV7-9; DNA: TGTGCCAGCAGCTTAGTCGGTGGAGTGGAAAAACTGTTTTTT; CDR3: CASSLVGGVEKLFF
D: .; J: TRBJ2-7; size: .; V: TRBV7-9; DNA: TGTGCCGCCGAGACGGGAGCCTACGAGCAGTACTTC; CDR3: CAAETGAYEQYF
D: .; J: TRBJ1-1; size: few; V: TRBV7-2; DNA: TGTGCCAGCTCTCCAGCGGTAGCCACTGAAGCTTTCTTT; CDR3: CASSPAVATEAFF
D: .; J: TRBJ2-7; size: once; V: TRBV20-1; DNA: TGCTGTGCTATGAAATTAATAGGGGGGTCCTACGAGCAGTACTTC; CDR3: CCAMKLIGGSYEQYF
D: TRBD1; J: TRBJ2-1; size: .; V: TRBV6-5; DNA: TGTGCCAGCAGGAGGGGACAGCTCGAGCAGTTCTTC; CDR3: CASRRGQLEQFF
D: .; J: TRBJ2-6; size: .; V: TRBV9; DNA: TGTGCCAGCACCGAGGGGAACTCTGGGGCCAACGTCCTGACTTTC; CDR3: CASTEGNSGANVLTF
D: .; J: TRBJ1-3; size: .; V: TRBV18; DNA: TGTGCCAGCTCACCCACACAGACTGACTCTGGAAACACCATATATTTT; CDR3: CASSPTQTDSGNTIYF
D: TRBD2; J: TRBJ2-1; size: few; V: TRBV10-3; DNA: TGTGCCATCAGTATGAAGCGGGAGATGGCGGATGAGCAGTTCTTC; CDR3: CAISMKREMADEQFF
D: .; J: TRBJ2-1; size: many; V: TRBV29-1; DNA: TGCAGCGTTGAAGAGAGTGGGGGTTCCTACAATGAGCAGTTCTTC; CDR3: CSVEESGGSYNEQFF
D: TRBD1; J: TRBJ1-2; size: .; V: TRBV20-1; DNA: TGCAGTGCGGAACGACAGGGACTCTATGGCTACACCTTC; CDR3: CSAERQGLYGYTF
D: TRBD2; J: TRBJ2-5; size: few; V: TRBV28; DNA: TGTGCCAGCAGTTTACAGCGGGGGGGTCGGGCCCAGTACTTC; CDR3: CASSLQRGGRAQYF
D: .; J: TRBJ1-2; size: few; V: TRBV7-2; DNA: TGTGCCAGCAGCTTAGCAGGGAGTGACTATGGCTACACCTTC; CDR3: CASSLAGSDYGYTF
D: TRBD2; J: TRBJ2-5; size: once; V: TRBV11-2; DNA: TGTGCCAGCGGCTTAAGTAGTAGTCTAGCGGGAGGGCCCCGGGAGACCCAGTACTTC; CDR3: CASGLSSSLAGGPRETQYF